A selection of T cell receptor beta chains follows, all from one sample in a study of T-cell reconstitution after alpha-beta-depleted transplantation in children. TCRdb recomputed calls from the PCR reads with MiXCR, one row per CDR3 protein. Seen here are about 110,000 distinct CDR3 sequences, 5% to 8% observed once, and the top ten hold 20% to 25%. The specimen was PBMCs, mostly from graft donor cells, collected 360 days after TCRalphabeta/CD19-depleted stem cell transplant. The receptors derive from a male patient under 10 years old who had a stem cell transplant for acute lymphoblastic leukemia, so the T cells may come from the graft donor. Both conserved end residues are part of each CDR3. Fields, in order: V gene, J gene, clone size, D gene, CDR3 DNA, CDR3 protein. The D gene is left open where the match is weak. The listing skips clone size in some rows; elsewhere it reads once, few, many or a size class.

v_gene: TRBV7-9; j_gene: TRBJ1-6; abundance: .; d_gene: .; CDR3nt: TGTGCCAGCAGCCTGGGGGGGGAGGGTTCACCCCTCCACTTT; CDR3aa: CASSLGGEGSPLHF
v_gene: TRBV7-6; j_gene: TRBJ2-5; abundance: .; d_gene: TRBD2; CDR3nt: TGTGCCAGCAGCGATAGCGGGGGGCCCCGCACCCAGTACTTC; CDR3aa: CASSDSGGPRTQYF
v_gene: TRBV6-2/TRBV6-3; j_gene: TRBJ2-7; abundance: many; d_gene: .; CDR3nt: TGTGCCAGCAGTCACTCCTACGAGCAGTACTTC; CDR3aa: CASSHSYEQYF
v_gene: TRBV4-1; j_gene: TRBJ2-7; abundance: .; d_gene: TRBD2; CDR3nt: TGCGCCAGCAGCCAAGTGGTGCTAGCGGGATCCTACGAGCAGTACTTC; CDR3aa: CASSQVVLAGSYEQYF
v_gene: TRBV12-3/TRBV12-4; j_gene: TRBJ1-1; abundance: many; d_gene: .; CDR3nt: TGTGCCAGCAGCCGCAAGGGGGGGGCTGAAGCTTTCTTT; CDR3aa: CASSRKGGAEAFF
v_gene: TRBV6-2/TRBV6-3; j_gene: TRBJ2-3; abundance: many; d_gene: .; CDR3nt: TGTGCCAGCAGTCGATACACAGATACGCAGTATTTT; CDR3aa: CASSRYTDTQYF
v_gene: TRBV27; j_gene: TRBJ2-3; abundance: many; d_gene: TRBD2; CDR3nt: TGTGCCAGCACCCCCCTGGGGGGGTGGGATACGCAGTATTTT; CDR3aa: CASTPLGGWDTQYF
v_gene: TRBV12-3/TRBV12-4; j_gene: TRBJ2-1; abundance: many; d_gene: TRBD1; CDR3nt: TGTGCCAGCAGTCCATCGGGACAGGGGGCAAGGATCAATGAGCAGTTCTTC; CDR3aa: CASSPSGQGARINEQFF
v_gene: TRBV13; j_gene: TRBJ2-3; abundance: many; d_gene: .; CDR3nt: TGTGCCAGCAGCCAAGGGAGGGATACGCAGTATTTT; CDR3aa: CASSQGRDTQYF
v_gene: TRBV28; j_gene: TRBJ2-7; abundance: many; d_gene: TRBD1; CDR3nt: TGTGCCAGCAGCTATAGTACCCCGGGACAGGGGGCGTACGAGCAGTACTTC; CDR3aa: CASSYSTPGQGAYEQYF
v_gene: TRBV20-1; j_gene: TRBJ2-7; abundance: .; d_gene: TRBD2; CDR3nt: TGCAGCGGGGTAGCGGGAGGCGAGCAGTACTTC; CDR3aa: CSGVAGGEQYF
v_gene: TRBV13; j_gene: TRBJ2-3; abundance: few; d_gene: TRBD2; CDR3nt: TGTGCCAGCAGCTGGACTAGCGGGGGGGCGGATACGCAGTATTTT; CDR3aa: CASSWTSGGADTQYF
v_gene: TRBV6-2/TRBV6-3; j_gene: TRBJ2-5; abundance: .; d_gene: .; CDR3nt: TGTGCCAGCAGTCCTTTCCTGAGGGAGACCCAGTACTTC; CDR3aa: CASSPFLRETQYF
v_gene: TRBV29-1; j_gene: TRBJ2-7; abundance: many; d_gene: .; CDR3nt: TGCAGCGTCCTCCGGGGCCCCCACGAGCAGTACTTC; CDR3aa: CSVLRGPHEQYF
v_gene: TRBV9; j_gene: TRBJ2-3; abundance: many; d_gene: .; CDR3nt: TGTGCCAGCAGCTTCGGGCAGGGAAGCACAGATACGCAGTATTTT; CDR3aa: CASSFGQGSTDTQYF
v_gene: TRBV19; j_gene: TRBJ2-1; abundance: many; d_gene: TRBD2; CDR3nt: TGTGCCAGTAGTATCGGGACTAGATCCTACAATGAGCAGTTCTTC; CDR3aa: CASSIGTRSYNEQFF
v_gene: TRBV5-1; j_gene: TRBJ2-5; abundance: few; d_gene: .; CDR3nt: TGCGCCAGCAGCTTGGCCCGGAAGACCCAGTACTTC; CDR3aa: CASSLARKTQYF
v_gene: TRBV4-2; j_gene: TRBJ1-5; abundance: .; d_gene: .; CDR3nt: TGTGCCAGCAGCCAAGAAGGGGCGACAAGCAATCAGCCCCAGCATTTT; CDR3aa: CASSQEGATSNQPQHF
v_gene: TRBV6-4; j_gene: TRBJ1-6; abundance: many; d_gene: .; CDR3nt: TGTGCCAGCAGTGTACAGGGTAATTCACCCCTCCACTTT; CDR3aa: CASSVQGNSPLHF
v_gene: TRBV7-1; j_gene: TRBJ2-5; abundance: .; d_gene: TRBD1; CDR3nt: TGTGCCAGCGGCCCCGCGCTGCAGGGACAGGGGTTCCAAGAGACCCAGTACTTC; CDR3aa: CASGPALQGQGFQETQYF
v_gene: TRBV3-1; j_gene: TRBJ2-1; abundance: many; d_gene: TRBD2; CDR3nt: TGTGCCAGCAGCCAACTAGCGGGGGGCTCCTACAATGAGCAGTTCTTC; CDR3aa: CASSQLAGGSYNEQFF
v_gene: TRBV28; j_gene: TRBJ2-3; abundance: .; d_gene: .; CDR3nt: TGTGCCAGCAGTTTATTAATTGACAGTCCCACAGATACGCAGTATTTT; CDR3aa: CASSLLIDSPTDTQYF
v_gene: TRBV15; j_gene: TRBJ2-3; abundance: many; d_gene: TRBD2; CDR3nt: TGTGCCACCAGCTTGTCTAGCGGACCGGAGGTGGATACGCAGTATTTT; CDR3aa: CATSLSSGPEVDTQYF
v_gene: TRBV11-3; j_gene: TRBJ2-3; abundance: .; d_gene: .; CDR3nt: TGTGCCAGCAGCTTGGCAGTAGGAGATACGCAGTATTTT; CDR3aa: CASSLAVGDTQYF
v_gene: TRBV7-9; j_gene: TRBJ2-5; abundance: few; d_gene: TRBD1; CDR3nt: TGTGCCAGCAGTCCGAGACAGGGTGAAGTAGAGACCCAGTACTTC; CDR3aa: CASSPRQGEVETQYF
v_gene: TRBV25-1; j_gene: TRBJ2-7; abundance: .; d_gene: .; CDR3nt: TGTGCCAGCAGTCCTCCGGGAAGAGGGTACGAGCAGTACTTC; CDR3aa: CASSPPGRGYEQYF
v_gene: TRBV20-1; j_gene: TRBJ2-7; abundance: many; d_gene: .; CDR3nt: TGCAGTGCTAGAGACATCCCTTACGAGCAGTACTTC; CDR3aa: CSARDIPYEQYF
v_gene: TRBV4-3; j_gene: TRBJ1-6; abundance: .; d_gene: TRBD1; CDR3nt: TGCGCCAGCAGCCAAGATTGGGGCAGGGGGTCCTATAATTCACCCCTCCACTTT; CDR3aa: CASSQDWGRGSYNSPLHF
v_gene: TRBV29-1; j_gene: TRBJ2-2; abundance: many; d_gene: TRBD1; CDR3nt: TGCAGCGTCTCGCCCGGGACAGGGAATGTCGGGGAGCTGTTTTTT; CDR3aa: CSVSPGTGNVGELFF
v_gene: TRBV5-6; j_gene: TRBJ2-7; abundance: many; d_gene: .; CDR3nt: TGTGCCAGCAGCACCGGGAGCTACGAGCAGTACTTC; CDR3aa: CASSTGSYEQYF
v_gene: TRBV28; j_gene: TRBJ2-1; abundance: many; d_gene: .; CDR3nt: TGTGCCAGCAGTTTTGACAGCTACAATGAGCAGTTCTTC; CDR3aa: CASSFDSYNEQFF
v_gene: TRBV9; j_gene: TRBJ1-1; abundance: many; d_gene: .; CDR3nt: TGTGCCAGCAGCGACGGAGGGTACGGTGAAGCTTTCTTT; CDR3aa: CASSDGGYGEAFF
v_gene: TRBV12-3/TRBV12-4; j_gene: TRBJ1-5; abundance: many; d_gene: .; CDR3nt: TGTGCCAGCAGTTTGGGCGCGAGCAATCAGCCCCAGCATTTT; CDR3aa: CASSLGASNQPQHF
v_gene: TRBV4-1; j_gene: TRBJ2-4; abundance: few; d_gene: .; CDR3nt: TGCGCCAGCAGCCCCCAAGGGGGGGACGACAAAAACATTCAGTACTTC; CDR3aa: CASSPQGGDDKNIQYF
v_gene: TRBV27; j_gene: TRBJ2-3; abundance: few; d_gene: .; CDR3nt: TGTGCCAGCCTCGGCGGGCTCACAGATACGCAGTATTTT; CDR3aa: CASLGGLTDTQYF
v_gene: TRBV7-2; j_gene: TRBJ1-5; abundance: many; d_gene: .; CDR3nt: TGTGCCAGCAGCCCCCGTGCGGGGGGCTTTAGTCAGCCCCAGCATTTT; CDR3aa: CASSPRAGGFSQPQHF
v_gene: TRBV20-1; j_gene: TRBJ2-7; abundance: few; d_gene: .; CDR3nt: TGCAGTGCTACAGGTGGGGGCCGCACCTACGAGCAGTACTTC; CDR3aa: CSATGGGRTYEQYF
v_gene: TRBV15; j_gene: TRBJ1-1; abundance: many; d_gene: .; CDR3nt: TGTGCCACCAGCAGAAGAATGTTGGGACGGCCGAACACTGAAGCTTTCTTT; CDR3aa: CATSRRMLGRPNTEAFF
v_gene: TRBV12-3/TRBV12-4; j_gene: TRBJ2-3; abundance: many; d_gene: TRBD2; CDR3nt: TGTGCCAGCAGTTTATACCCTAGCGGCATCACAGATACGCAGTATTTT; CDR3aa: CASSLYPSGITDTQYF
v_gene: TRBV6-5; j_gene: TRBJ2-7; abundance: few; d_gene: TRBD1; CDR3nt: TGTGCCAGCAGTTCCCACCGGGACAGGGGATCCTACGAGCAGTACTTC; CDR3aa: CASSSHRDRGSYEQYF
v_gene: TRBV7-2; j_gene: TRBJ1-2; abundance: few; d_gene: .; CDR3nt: TGTGCCAGCAGCTTAAACGTGGTGGCTCAGGGGCACTATGGCTACACCTTC; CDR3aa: CASSLNVVAQGHYGYTF
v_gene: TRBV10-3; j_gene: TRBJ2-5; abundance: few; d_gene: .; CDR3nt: TGTGCCATCAGTGAGAGGGGCGGCCTGGGACCCCAGTACTTC; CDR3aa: CAISERGGLGPQYF
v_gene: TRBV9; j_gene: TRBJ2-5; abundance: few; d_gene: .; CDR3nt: TGTGCCAGCAGCGTAGTTGGTGGGGGAGAGCCCCAGTACTTC; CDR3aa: CASSVVGGGEPQYF
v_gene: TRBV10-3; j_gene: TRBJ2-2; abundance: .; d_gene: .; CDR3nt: TGTGCCATCAGTGATTGGGGGGGCGACACCGGGGAGCTGTTTTTT; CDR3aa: CAISDWGGDTGELFF